Here is one T cell receptor (beta chain) with its context. What it binds is not known. The data derive from a study of cytomegalovirus exposure and HLA in healthy donors. Study information: The roughly 120 validation repertoires, a later analysis reported, used the same platform as the approximately 630 first-cohort repertoires.

The data were produced by immunoSEQ multiplex PCR, yet TCRdb's version contains in-frame clones alone and is incomplete. Of about 130,000 clones in the sample, approximately 89% were seen once. Study-wide results and caveats: TCR beta chains numbering under 200 were designated cytomegalovirus-associated. As was reported, the classifier diagnosed cytomegalovirus status with high specificity and sensitivity.

The CDR3 consists of 13 residues. Germline V lookup: CDR1 MNHNS, CDR2 SASEGT. The ends lost 4 bases at V and 3 bases at J; junction bases unmatched: 0. The rearrangement links TRBV6-1 to TRBJ1-1; 9 nucleotides agree with TRBD1. This sequence originates from a woman aged 18-35 years in good health and CMV-seronegative. The sample was PBMCs. Written as DNA, the CDR3 is TGTGCCAGCAGTGGACAGGGGGACACTGAAGCTTTCTTT. This codes for CASSGQGDTEAFF.